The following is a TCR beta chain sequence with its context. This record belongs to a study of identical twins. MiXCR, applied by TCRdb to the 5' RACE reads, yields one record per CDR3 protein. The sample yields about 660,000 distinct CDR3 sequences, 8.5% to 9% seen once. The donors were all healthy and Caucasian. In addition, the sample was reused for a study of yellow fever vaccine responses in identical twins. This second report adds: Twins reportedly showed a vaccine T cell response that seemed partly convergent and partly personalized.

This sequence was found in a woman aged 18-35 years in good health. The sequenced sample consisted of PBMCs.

The CDR3 sequence is CASSQDNRGRLNTEAFF. The DNA for the CDR3 is TGTGCCAGCAGCCAAGATAATAGAGGACGGTTGAACACTGAAGCTTTCTTT. J is TRBJ1-1 and V is TRBV3-1; D gene unclear. V was shortened by 0 bases and J by 0 bases, with 14 bases between the two germline ends. This CDR3 has 17 residues. CDR1 and CDR2 from the germline V gene are LGHDT and YNNKEL (reference sequence).